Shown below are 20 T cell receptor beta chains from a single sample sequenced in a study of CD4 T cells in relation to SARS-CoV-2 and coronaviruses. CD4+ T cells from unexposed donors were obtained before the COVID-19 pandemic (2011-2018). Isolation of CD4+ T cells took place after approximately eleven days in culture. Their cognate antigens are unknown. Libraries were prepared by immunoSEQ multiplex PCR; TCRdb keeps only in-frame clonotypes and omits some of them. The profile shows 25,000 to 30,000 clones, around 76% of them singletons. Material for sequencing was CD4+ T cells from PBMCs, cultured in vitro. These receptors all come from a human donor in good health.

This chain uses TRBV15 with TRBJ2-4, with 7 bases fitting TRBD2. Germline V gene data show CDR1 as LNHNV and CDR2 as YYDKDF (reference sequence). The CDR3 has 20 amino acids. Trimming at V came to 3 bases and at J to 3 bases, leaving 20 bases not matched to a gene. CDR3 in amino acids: CATSSDLLRERRVGKNIQYF. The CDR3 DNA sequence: TGTGCCACCAGCAGTGACCTACTGCGGGAGAGGCGCGTAGGCAAAAACATTCAGTACTTC.

The CDR3 here is CASNSQGGEQYF. The CDR3 nucleotides are TGTGCCAGCAACTCGCAAGGCGGGGAGCAGTACTTC. This chain links TRBV12-3 or TRBV12-4 with TRBJ2-7, with a tentative D call TRBD2 (5 bases). V was shortened by 7 bases and J by 7 bases, with 14 bases between the two germline ends. The CDR3 runs 12 residues.

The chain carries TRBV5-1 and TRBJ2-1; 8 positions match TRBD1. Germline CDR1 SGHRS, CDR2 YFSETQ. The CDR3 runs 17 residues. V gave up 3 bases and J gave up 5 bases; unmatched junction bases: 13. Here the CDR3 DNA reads TGCGCCAGCAGCTCGAAATCCAGGGGGCGACGGAACAATGAGCAGTTCTTC. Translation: CASSSKSRGRRNNEQFF. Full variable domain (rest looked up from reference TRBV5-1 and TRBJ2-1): KAGVTQTPRYLIKTRGQQVTLSCSPISGHRSVSWYQQTPGQGLQFLFEYFSETQRNKGNFPGRFSGRQFSNSRSEMNVSTLELGDSALYLCASSSKSRGRRNNEQFFGPGTRLTVL.

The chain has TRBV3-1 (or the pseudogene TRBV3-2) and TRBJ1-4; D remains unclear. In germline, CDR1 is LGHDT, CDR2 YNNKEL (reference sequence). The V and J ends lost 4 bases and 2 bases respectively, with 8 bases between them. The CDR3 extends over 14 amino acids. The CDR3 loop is CASSPRRTNEKLFF. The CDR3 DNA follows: TGTGCCAGCAGCCCGCGGAGGACTAATGAAAAACTGTTTTTT.

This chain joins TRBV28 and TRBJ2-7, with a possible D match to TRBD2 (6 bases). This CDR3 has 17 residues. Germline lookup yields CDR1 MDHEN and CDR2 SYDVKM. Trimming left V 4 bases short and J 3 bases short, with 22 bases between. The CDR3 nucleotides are TGTGCCAGCAGTTCCCCCTCGGAGGGGCAGGGTGGCTACGAGCAGTACTTC. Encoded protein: CASSSPSEGQGGYEQYF.

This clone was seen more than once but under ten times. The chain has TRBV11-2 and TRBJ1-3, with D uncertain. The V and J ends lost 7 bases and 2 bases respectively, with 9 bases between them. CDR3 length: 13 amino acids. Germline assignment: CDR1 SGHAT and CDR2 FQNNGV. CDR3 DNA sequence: TGTGCCAGCAATACGGGTCCTGGAAACACCATATATTTT. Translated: CASNTGPGNTIYF.

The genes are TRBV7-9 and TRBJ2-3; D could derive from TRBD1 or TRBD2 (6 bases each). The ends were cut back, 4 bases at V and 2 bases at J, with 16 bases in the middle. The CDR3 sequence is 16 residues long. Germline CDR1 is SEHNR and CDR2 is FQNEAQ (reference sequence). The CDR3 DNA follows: TGTGCCAGCAGCTGGCCCCCCGGGGGCGTCACAGATACGCAGTATTTT. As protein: CASSWPPGGVTDTQYF.

DNA for the CDR3: TGTGCCAGCAGGACAGAGGCAGGACTAGCGGGGCTCAATGAGCAGTTCTTC. Translated: CASRTEAGLAGLNEQFF. J is TRBJ2-1 and V is TRBV27; TRBD2 matches 12 bases. CDR1 is MNHEY and CDR2 is SMNVEV in the germline V gene (reference sequence). The V gene end was trimmed by 6 bases and the J gene end by 6 bases; junction bases not matched to a gene: 12. This CDR3 region has 17 residues.

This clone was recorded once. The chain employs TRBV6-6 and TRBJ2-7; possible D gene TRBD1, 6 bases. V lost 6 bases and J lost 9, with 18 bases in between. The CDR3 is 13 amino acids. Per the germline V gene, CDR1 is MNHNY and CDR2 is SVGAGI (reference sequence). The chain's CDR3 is CASRTRDTLGQYF. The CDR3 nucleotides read TGTGCCAGCAGGACCCGGGACACCCTAGGGCAGTACTTC.

The CDR3 DNA reads TGTGCCAGCAACGGTCGGACGTCCAGTGAGCAGTTCTTC. Its translation is CASNGRTSSEQFF. The chain couples TRBV6-6 to TRBJ2-1; D gene ambiguous. Trimming removed 7 bases at V and 9 bases at J, with 16 bases between. This CDR3 has 13 residues. Germline assignment: CDR1 MNHNY and CDR2 SVGAGI (reference sequence).

The CDR3 coding sequence is TGTGCCAGCAGCAAATTCACTGGGAGAAACACTGAAGCTTTCTTT. Residues: CASSKFTGRNTEAFF. The rearrangement uses TRBV21-1 and TRBJ1-1. TRBV21-1 is a known pseudogene. This CDR3 comprises 15 residues.

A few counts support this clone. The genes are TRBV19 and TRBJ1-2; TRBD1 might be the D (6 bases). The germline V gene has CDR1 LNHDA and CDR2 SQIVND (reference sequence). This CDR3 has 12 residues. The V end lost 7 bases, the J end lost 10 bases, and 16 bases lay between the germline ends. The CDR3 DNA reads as TGTGCCAGTACCGATCGGACAGCCGCCTACACCTTC. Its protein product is CASTDRTAAYTF. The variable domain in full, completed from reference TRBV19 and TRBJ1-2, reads DGGITQSPKYLFRKEGQNVTLSCEQNLNHDAMYWYRQDPGQGLRLIYYSQIVNDFQKGDIAEGYSVSREKKESFPLTVTSAQKNPTAFYLCASTDRTAAYTFGSGTRLTVV.

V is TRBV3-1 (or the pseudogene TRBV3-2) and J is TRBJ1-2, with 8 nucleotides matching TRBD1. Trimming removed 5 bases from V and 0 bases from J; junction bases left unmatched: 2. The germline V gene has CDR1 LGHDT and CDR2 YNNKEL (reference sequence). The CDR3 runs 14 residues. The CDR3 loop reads CASSLQGANYGYTF. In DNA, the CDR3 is TGTGCCAGCAGCTTACAGGGGGCTAACTATGGCTACACCTTC.

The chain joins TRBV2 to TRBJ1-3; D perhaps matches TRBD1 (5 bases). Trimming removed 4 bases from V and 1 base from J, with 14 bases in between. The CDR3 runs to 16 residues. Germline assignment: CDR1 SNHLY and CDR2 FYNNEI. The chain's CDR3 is CASSGDAVASGNTIYF. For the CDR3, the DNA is TGTGCCAGCAGTGGGGACGCAGTCGCTTCTGGAAACACCATATATTTT. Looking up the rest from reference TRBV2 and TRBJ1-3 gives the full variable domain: EPEVTQTPSHQVTQMGQEVILRCVPISNHLYFYWYRQILGQKVEFLVSFYNNEISEKSEIFDDQFSVERPDGSNFTLKIRSTKLEDSAMYFCASSGDAVASGNTIYFGEGSWLTVV.

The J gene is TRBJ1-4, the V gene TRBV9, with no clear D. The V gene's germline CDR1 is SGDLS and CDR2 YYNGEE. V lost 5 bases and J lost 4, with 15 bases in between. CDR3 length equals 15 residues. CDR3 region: CASSADDRGNEKLFF. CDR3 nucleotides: TGTGCCAGCAGTGCGGATGACCGTGGTAATGAAAAACTGTTTTTT.

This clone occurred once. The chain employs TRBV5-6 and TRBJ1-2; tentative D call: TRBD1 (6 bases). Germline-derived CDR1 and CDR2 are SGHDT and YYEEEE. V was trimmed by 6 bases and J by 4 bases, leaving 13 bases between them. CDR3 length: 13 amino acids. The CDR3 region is CASNQQGLYGYTF. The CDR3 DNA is TGTGCCAGCAACCAACAGGGACTCTATGGCTACACCTTC.

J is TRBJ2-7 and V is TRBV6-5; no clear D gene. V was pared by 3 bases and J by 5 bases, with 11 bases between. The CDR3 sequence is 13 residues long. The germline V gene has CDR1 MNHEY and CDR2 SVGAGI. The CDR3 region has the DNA TGTGCCAGCAGTTATGTGGTGGCAGACGAGCAGTACTTC. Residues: CASSYVVADEQYF.

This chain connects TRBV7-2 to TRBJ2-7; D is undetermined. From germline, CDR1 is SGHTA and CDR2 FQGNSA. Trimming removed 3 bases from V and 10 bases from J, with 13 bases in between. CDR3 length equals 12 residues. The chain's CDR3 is CASSLGSTRQYF. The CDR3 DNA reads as TGTGCCAGCAGCTTGGGTTCTACGAGACAGTACTTC.

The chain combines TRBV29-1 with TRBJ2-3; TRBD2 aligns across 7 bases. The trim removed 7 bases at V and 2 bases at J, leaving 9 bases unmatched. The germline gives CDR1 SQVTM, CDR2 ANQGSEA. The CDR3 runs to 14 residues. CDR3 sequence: CSDGTRGYTDTQYF. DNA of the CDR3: TGCAGCGACGGGACGCGGGGGTACACAGATACGCAGTATTTT.

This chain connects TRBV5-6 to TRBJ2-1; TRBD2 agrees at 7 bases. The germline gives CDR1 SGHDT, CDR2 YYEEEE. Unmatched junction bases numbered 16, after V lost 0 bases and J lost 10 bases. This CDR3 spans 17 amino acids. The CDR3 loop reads CASSLAGGLAVRWEQFF. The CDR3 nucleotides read TGTGCCAGCAGCTTGGCCGGAGGTCTAGCGGTACGTTGGGAGCAGTTCTTC.